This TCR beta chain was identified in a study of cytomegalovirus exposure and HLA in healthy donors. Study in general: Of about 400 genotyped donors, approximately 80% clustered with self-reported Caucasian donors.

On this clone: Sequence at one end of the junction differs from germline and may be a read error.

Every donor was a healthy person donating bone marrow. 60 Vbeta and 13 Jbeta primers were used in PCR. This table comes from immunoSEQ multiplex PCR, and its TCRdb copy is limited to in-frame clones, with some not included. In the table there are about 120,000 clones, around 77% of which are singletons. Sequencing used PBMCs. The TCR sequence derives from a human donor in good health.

The CDR3: CASSEGGGGLGF. The CDR3 nucleotides read TGTGCCAGCAGTGAAGGTGGGGGCGGACTAGGATTC. The chain couples TRBV2 to TRBJ1-2, with a tentative D call TRBD1 (6 bases). This CDR3 has 12 residues. Germline loops: CDR1 SNHLY, CDR2 FYNNEI.